The entry that follows covers one TCR beta chain sequence. V shed 1 base and J shed 13 bases, with 17 bases lying between them. The CDR3 loop spans 15 amino acids. CDR1 is LNHDA, CDR2 SQIVND, per germline (reference sequence). The sample belongs to a study of blood T cell repertoires in COVID-19. Study summary: The samples span acute and convalescent COVID-19 from the United States, Italy and Spain.

In the original processing: Amplification from reference gene primers served as the basis for estimated nucleated cell counts. Assay: immunoSEQ multiplex PCR; the TCRdb copy retains only in-frame clones and omits some. For V, J and clone size, that table is used; D and trimming come from the DNA. The profile shows 100,000 or so clones, just over 90% of them singletons. The sequence was collected from a woman aged 45-65 years in a cohort sampled during active COVID-19. Sample: peripheral blood. V usage is TRBV19 and J usage is TRBJ1-6, with D possibly being TRBD1 (5 bases). Written as DNA, the CDR3 is TGTGCCAGTAGTATAGGTGGCTATCGGGGGGGGCCCCTCCACTTT. Amino acid sequence: CASSIGGYRGGPLHF.